The clone carrying this T cell receptor beta chain appeared many times. Its antigen is unknown. In the original analysis: A typical sample had some 96,000 TCRs, with roughly 20,000 to 700,000 overall. One entry per CDR3 protein, called by TCRdb with MiXCR from the RACE reads. TCRdb, not the authors, supplied the V and J calls. The table lists around 99,000 distinct CDR3 sequences, 9.5% to 12% of them singletons. Regarding time point: patch test 2, 6 weeks after DPC sensitization. Treatment: therapeutic diphenylcyclopropenone sensitization with weekly scalp DPC. Venepuncture was done earlier than the placement of each patch test. The study drew its donors from alopecia patients who were 18 to 70 years old and suitable for DPC. The sample comes from a study of human T cells and chemical hapten exposure. Study-level results: Expanded TCR counts at PT1 went up together with patch test score, a positive correlation.

Germline assignment: CDR1 DFQATT and CDR2 SNEGSKA (reference sequence). The CDR3 runs 16 residues. V shed 6 bases, J shed 4 bases, and the junction held 9 bases outside the gene matches. The TCR sequence derives from a man aged 40-55 years with alopecia areata. Some clones in this sample may be carry-over from other donors' samples. The chain combines TRBV20-1 with TRBJ2-1; 13 nucleotides match TRBD2. Sequenced material: whole blood, taken in connection with sensitization to the hapten diphenylcyclopropenone (DPC). Written as DNA, the CDR3 is TGCAGTGCAAAACTAGCGGGAGGGCCTGGATACAATGAGCAGTTCTTC. It is translated as CSAKLAGGPGYNEQFF.